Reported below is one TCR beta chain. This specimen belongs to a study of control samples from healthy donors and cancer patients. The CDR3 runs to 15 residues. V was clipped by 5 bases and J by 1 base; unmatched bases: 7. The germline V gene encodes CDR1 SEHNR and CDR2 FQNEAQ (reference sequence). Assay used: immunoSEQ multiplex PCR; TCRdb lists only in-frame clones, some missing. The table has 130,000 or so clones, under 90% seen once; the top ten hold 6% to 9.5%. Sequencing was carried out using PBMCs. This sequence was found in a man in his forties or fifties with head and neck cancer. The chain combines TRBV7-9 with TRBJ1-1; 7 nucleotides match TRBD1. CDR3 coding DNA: TGTGCCAGCAGCCGCCGACAGGGCGGGAACACTGAAGCTTTCTTT. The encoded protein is CASSRRQGGNTEAFF.